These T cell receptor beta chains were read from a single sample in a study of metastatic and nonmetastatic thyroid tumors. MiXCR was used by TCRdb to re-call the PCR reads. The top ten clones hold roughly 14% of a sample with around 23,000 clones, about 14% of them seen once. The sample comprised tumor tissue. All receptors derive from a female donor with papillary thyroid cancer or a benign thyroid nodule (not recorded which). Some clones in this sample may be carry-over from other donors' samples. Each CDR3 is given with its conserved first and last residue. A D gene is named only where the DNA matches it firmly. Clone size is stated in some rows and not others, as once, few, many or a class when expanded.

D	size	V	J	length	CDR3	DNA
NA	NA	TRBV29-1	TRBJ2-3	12	CSVAGGTDTQYF	TGCAGCGTTGCCGGCGGCACAGATACGCAGTATTTT
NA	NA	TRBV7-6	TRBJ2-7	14	CASSLEGSRSEQYF	TGTGCCAGCAGCTTAGAGGGCTCTAGGTCCGAGCAGTACTTC
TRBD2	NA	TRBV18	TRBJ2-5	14	CASSPGLAAETQYF	TGTGCCAGCTCACCGGGACTAGCGGCAGAGACCCAGTACTTC
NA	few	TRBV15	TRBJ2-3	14	CATSSVRGTDTQYF	TGTGCCACCAGCAGCGTTCGGGGTACAGATACGCAGTATTTT
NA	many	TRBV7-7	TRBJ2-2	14	CASSPGVGTGELFF	TGTGCTAGCAGCCCAGGGGTTGGGACCGGGGAGCTGTTTTTT
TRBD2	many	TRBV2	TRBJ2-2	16	CASNTQGLGVTGELFF	TGTGCCAGCAATACGCAAGGACTAGGGGTCACCGGGGAGCTGTTTTTT
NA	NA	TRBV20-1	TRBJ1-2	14	CSAKRGLLNYGYTF	TGCAGTGCCAAGAGGGGACTCCTAAACTATGGCTACACCTTC
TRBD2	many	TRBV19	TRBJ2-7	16	CASSVQLAGGWNEQYF	TGTGCCAGTAGTGTCCAACTAGCGGGGGGTTGGAACGAGCAGTACTTC
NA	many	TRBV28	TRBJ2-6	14	CASSSLLGANVLTF	TGTGCCAGCAGTTCCCTGTTGGGGGCCAACGTCCTGACTTTC
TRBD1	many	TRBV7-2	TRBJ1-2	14	CASSFGTGYYGYTF	TGTGCCAGCAGCTTTGGGACAGGCTACTATGGCTACACCTTC
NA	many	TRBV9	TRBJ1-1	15	CASSESGASNTEAFF	TGTGCCAGCAGTGAATCCGGCGCCTCGAACACTGAAGCTTTCTTT
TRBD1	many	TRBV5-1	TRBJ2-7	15	CASSLEGRGLSEQYF	TGCGCCAGCAGCTTGGAGGGCAGGGGGCTCTCCGAGCAGTACTTC
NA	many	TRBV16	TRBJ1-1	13	CASSQLVNTEAFF	TGTGCCAGCAGCCAATTGGTGAACACTGAAGCTTTCTTT
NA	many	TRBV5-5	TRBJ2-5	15	CASSLGGGPGETQYF	TGTGCCAGCAGCTTGGGGGGAGGCCCTGGAGAGACCCAGTACTTC
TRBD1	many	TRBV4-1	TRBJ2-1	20	CASSQDQTMWTGGSYNEQFF	TGCGCCAGCAGCCAAGACCAGACCATGTGGACAGGGGGGTCCTACAATGAGCAGTTCTTC